This T cell receptor beta chain was captured by sequencing in a study of blood T cell repertoires in COVID-19. CDR3 length: 15 residues. The junction had 5 bases not matched to a gene; V was cut back by 5 bases and J by 2 bases. Germline-derived CDR1 and CDR2 are LNHDA and SQIVND (reference sequence). Sequencing used immunoSEQ multiplex PCR; TCRdb keeps in-frame clones, though not all of them. This table holds a few hundred thousand clones, approximately 84% found once. Material: peripheral blood. The sequence derives from a man between 45 and 60 years old who had recovered from COVID-19. J is TRBJ1-2 and V is TRBV19; 10 nucleotides agree with TRBD1. The CDR3 DNA is TGTGCCAGTAGTGAGGGGACAGGGGTCAACTATGGCTACACCTTC. Protein sequence: CASSEGTGVNYGYTF.